This is a list of T cell receptor beta chains from one sample in a study of cytomegalovirus exposure and HLA in healthy donors. Generated by immunoSEQ multiplex PCR, the TCRdb table keeps only in-frame clones and is missing some. Among around 64,000 clones listed, more than 75% were seen once. Material for sequencing was PBMCs. The source of these receptors is a man in his late teens or twenties in good health and CMV-seropositive. Each CDR3 is given without its conserved first and last residue.

v_gene	CDR3aa
TRBV6-1	ASNPGSNQPQH
TRBV21-1	ASSALTSRYGYT
TRBV30	AQTEPMNTEAF
TRBV7-9	ASSPPVRTSTDTQY
TRBV10-3	AISRTGSNTGELF
TRBV6-5	ASSPSGSFGDEQF
TRBV30	AWSVGTGYFEAF
TRBV2	ASSVASREQF
TRBV29-1	SVAGYEQY
TRBV4-2	ASSQDRTLPSYEQY
TRBV30	AWRGTGMQPQH
TRBV10-3	AISDQGPGYT
TRBV29-1	SVFGDRGLNTEAF
TRBV2	ASSKVRDQETQY
TRBV27	ASRGQGNYGYT
TRBV28	ASSPPGQLSNYGYT